The TCR beta chain under discussion was sequenced for a study of T cell responses to AZD1222 COVID-19 vaccine. General study findings and limits: Most donors were white British and more were female, and clonal diversity was possibly underestimated. Spike-specific TCR breadth and depth grew following two AZD1222 doses.

Germline V CDR1 and CDR2: SGHRS, YFSETQ. Trimming removed 3 bases at V and 2 bases at J, with 15 bases between. The CDR3 has 15 amino acids. Worth noting for this clone: The antigen is undetermined.

Using immunoSEQ multiplex PCR, the repertoire was profiled, and TCRdb retains in-frame clones only, with some absent. The data show around 160,000 clones, more than 75% seen once. This TCR derives from an adult in good health. This sample comprised peripheral blood, obtained on day 0 of MenACWY control vaccination. The rearrangement links TRBV5-1 to TRBJ2-7; D assignment may be TRBD1 or TRBD2 (6 bases each). Written as DNA, the CDR3 is TGCGCCAGCAGCTGGGGGGCGGGCGGTGCCTACGAGCAGTACGTC. It is translated as CASSWGAGGAYEQYV.